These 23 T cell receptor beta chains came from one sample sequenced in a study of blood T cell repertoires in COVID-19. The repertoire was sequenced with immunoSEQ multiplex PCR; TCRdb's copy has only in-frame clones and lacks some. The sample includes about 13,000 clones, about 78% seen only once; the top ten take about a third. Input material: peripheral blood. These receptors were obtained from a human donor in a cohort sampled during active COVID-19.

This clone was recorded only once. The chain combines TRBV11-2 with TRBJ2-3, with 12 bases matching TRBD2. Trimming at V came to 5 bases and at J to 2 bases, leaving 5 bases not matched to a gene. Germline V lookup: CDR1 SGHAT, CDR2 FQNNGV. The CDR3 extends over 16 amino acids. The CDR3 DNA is TGTGCCAGCAGCCCCGGGACTAGCGGGTCCACAGATACGCAGTATTTT. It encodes CASSPGTSGSTDTQYF.

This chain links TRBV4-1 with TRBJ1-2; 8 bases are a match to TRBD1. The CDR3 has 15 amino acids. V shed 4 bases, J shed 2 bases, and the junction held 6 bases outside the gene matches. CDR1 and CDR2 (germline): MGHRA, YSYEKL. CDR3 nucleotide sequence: TGCGCCAGCAGCCCATCAGGGGGCGAAAACTATGGCTACACCTTC. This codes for CASSPSGGENYGYTF.

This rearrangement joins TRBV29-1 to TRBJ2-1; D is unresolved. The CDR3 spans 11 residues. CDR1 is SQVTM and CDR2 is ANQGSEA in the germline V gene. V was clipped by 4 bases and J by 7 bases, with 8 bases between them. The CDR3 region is CSVAVGNEQFF. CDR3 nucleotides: TGCAGCGTTGCAGTCGGGAATGAGCAGTTCTTC.

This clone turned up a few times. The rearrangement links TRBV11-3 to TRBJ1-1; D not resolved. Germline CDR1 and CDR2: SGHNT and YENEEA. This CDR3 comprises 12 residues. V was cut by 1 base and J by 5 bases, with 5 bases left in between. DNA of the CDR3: TGTGCCAGCAGCTTAGGGAGGACTGAAGCTTTCTTT. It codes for CASSLGRTEAFF.

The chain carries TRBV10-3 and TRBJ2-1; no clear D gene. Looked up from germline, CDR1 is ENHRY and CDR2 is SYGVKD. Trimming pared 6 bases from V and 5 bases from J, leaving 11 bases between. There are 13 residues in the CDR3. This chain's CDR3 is CAISLTGDNEQFF. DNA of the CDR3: TGTGCCATCAGCCTTACTGGAGACAATGAGCAGTTCTTC.

CDR3 protein: CASSFPAYEANTEAFF. The CDR3 bases are TGTGCCAGCAGTTTTCCGGCCTACGAGGCGAACACTGAAGCTTTCTTT. The V gene is TRBV28, the J gene TRBJ1-1; D call uncertain. V was pared by 3 bases and J by 1 base, with 15 bases between. The CDR3 runs to 16 residues. In germline, CDR1 is MDHEN, CDR2 SYDVKM.

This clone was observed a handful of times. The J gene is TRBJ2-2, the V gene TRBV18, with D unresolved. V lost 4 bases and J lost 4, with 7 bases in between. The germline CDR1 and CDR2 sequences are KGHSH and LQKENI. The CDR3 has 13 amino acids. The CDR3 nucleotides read TGTGCCAGCTCACTAGCCTCCACCGGGGAGCTGTTTTTT. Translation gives CASSLASTGELFF.

The CDR3 nucleotides are TGTGCCACCAGCAGGGACACCGAAAAACTGTTTTTT. Amino acids: CATSRDTEKLFF. The chain combines TRBV15 with TRBJ1-4; tentatively, D is TRBD1 (5 bases). The CDR3 sequence is 12 residues long. Germline CDR1 reads LNHNV; CDR2 reads YYDKDF (reference sequence). V lost 3 bases to trimming and J lost 8 bases, with 7 bases between them.

The CDR3: CASSVGADTQYF. In DNA form, the CDR3 reads TGCGCCAGCAGCGTGGGCGCAGATACGCAGTATTTT. The rearrangement links TRBV5-1 to TRBJ2-3; D not resolved. The germline V gene has CDR1 SGHRS and CDR2 YFSETQ. With 4 bases removed from V and 4 bases from J, the gap between germline ends came to 7 bases. The CDR3 has 12 amino acids.

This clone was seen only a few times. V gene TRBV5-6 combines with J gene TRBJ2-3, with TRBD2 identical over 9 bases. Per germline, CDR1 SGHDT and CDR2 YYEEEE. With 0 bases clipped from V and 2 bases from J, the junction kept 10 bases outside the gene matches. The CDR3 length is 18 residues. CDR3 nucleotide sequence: TGTGCCAGCAGCTTGGTTGTGCCTAGCGGGATAACCACAGATACGCAGTATTTT. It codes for CASSLVVPSGITTDTQYF.

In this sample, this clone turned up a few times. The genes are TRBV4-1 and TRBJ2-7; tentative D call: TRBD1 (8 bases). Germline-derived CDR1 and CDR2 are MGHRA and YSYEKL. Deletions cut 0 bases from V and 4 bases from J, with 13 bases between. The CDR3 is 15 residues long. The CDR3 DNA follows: TGCGCCAGCAGCCAAGAAGACAGGGGACTATACGAGCAGTACTTC. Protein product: CASSQEDRGLYEQYF.

The CDR3 region has the DNA TGTGCCAGCAGTTTAGTAGACAGATTGAACACTGAAGCTTTCTTT. Protein product: CASSLVDRLNTEAFF. The V gene is TRBV28, the J gene TRBJ1-1, with D perhaps TRBD1 (5 bases). The CDR3 length is 15 residues. Germline V lookup: CDR1 MDHEN, CDR2 SYDVKM. The V gene lost 2 bases and the J gene lost 0 bases, with 10 bases spanning the gap.

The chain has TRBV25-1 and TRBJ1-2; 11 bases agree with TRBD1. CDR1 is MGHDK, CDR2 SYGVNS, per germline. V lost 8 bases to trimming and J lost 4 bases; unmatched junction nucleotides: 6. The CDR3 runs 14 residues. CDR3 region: CASSDRGHGYGYTF. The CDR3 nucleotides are TGTGCCAGCTCGGACAGGGGGCACGGCTATGGCTACACCTTC.

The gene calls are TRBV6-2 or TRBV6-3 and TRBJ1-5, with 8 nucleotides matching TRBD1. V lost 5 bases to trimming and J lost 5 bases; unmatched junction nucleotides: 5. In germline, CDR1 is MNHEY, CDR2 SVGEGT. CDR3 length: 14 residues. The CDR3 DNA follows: TGTGCCAGCAGTCCACGGGACAGGTATCAGCCCCAGCATTTT. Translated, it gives CASSPRDRYQPQHF.

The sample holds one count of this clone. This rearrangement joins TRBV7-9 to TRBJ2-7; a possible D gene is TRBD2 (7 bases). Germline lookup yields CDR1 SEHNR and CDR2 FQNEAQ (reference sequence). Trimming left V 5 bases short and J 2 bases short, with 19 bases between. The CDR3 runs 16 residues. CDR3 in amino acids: CASSSLGGGTTYEQYF. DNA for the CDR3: TGTGCCAGCAGCAGCTTGGGCGGGGGCACTACCTACGAGCAGTACTTC.

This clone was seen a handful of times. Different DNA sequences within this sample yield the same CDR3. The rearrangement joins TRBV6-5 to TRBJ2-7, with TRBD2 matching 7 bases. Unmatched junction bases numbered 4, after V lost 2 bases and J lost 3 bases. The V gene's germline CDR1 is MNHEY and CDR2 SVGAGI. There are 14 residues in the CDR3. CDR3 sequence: CASSYGGGGYEQYF. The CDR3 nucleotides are TGTGCCAGCAGTTACGGTGGGGGGGGCTACGAGCAGTACTTC.

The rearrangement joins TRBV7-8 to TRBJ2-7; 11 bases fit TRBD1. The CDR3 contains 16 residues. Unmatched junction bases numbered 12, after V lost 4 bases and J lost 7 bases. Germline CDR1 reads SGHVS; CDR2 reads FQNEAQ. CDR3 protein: CASSSRFTGTGGEQYF. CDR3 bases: TGTGCCAGCAGCTCCAGATTTACCGGGACAGGGGGAGAGCAGTACTTC.

CDR3 sequence (DNA): TGTGCCAGCAGCTTAGGCGTCACAGATACGCAGTATTTT. Residues: CASSLGVTDTQYF. This chain joins TRBV11-1 and TRBJ2-3; D not certain. The ends were cut back, 1 base at V and 2 bases at J, with 4 bases in the middle. This CDR3 region has 13 residues. Germline V gene lookup returns CDR1 SGHAT and CDR2 FQDESV (reference sequence).

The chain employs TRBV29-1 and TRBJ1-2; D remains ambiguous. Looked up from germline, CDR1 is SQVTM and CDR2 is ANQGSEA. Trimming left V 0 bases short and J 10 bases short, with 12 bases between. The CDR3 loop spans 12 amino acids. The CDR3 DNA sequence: TGCAGCGTTGAAGAAACGGGAGTCGTCTACACCTTC. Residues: CSVEETGVVYTF.

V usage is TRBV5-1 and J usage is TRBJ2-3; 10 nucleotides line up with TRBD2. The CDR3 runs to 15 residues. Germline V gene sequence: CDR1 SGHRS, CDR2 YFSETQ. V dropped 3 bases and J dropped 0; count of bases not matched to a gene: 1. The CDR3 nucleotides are TGCGCCAGCAGCTCTAGCGGGGGAAGCACAGATACGCAGTATTTT. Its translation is CASSSSGGSTDTQYF.

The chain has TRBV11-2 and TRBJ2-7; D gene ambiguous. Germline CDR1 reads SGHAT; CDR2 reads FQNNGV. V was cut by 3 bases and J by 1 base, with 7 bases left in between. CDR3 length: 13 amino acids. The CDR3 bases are TGTGCCAGCAGCTTGACACTTTCCTACGAGCAGTACTTC. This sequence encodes CASSLTLSYEQYF. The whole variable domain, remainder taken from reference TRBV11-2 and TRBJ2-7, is EAGVAQSPRYKIIEKRQSVAFWCNPISGHATLYWYQQILGQGPKLLIQFQNNGVVDDSQLPKDRFSAERLKGVDSTLKIQPAKLEDSAVYLCASSLTLSYEQYFGPGTRLTVT.

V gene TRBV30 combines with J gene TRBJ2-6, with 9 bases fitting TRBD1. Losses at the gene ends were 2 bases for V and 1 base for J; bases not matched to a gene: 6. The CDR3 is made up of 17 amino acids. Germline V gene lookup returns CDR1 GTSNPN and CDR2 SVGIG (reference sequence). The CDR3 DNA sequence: TGTGCCTGGAGTTCCGGGACAGGGTTATCTGGGGCCAACGTCCTGACTTTC. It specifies CAWSSGTGLSGANVLTF.

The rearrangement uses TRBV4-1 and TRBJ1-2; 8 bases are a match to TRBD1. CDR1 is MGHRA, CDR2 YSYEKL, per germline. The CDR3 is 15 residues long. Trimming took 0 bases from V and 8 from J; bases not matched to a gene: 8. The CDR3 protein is CASSQDIQGVRGYTF. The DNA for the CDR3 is TGCGCCAGCAGCCAAGATATACAGGGGGTACGGGGCTACACCTTC.